These 10 T cell receptor beta chains were sequenced from one sample in a study of graft-versus-host responses after intestinal transplantation. For these TCRs, the target antigens are not known. Sequencing used immunoSEQ multiplex PCR; TCRdb keeps in-frame clones, though not all of them. The sample shows 71,000 or so clones, around 91% of them seen only once. The sample here was unstimulated CD8+ T cells sorted from spleen or lymph node cells, taken before intestinal transplant. The receptors stem from a human donor who received an intestinal transplant.

V and J are TRBV7-6 and TRBJ2-5; 12 nucleotides agree with TRBD2. The CDR3 contains 17 residues. V was clipped by 5 bases and J by 0 bases; unmatched bases: 7. The germline CDR1 and CDR2 sequences are SGHVS and FNYEAQ. The chain's CDR3 is CASSQRGLAGDQETQYF. Written as DNA, the CDR3 is TGTGCCAGCAGCCAAAGGGGACTAGCGGGCGACCAAGAGACCCAGTACTTC.

The chain combines TRBV27 with TRBJ1-2; the D is unclear. Deletions cut 0 bases from V and 14 bases from J, with 16 bases between. Germline CDR1 reads MNHEY; CDR2 reads SMNVEV (reference sequence). The CDR3 consists of 13 residues. This chain's CDR3 is CASSLSPDFAHTF. The CDR3 DNA follows: TGTGCCAGCAGTTTATCACCAGACTTCGCTCATACCTTC.

The chain links TRBV13 to TRBJ2-2, with D tentatively TRBD2 (6 bases). Trimming took off 3 bases at V and 6 bases at J, with 14 bases between the two ends. The CDR3 length is 15 residues. The germline V gene encodes CDR1 PRHDT and CDR2 FYEKMQ (reference sequence). The CDR3 region has the DNA TGTGCCAGCAGCTTCACCAGCGGGTATTCCGGGGAGCTGTTTTTT. This sequence encodes CASSFTSGYSGELFF.

V and J are TRBV19 and TRBJ1-1; no reliable D call. Trimming stripped 6 bases from V and 4 bases from J, with 12 bases between. Per the germline V gene, CDR1 is LNHDA and CDR2 is SQIVND (reference sequence). This CDR3 region has 13 residues. As DNA, the CDR3 is TGTGCCAGTAGCCACGCCCCTATCACTGAAGCTTTCTTT. Its translation is CASSHAPITEAFF.

This chain joins TRBV9 and TRBJ1-1; D ambiguous. Germline values: CDR1 SGDLS, CDR2 YYNGEE. V was cut by 2 bases and J by 7 bases, with 12 bases left in between. The CDR3 spans 13 residues. In DNA, the CDR3 is TGTGCCAGCAGCGTGGCTGACACCGATGAAGCTTTCTTT. Amino acid sequence: CASSVADTDEAFF.

The V and J genes are TRBV5-4 and TRBJ2-7, with a possible D match to TRBD1 (6 bases). Germline assignment: CDR1 SGHNT and CDR2 YYREEE (reference sequence). CDR3 length: 13 residues. Trimming took off 3 bases at V and 4 bases at J, with 11 bases between the two ends. The CDR3 DNA is TGTGCCAGCAGCTGGGGGCAGGGTTACGAGCAGTACTTC. Its protein is CASSWGQGYEQYF.

The CDR3 loop reads CASSLWTGAGEQYF. For the CDR3, the DNA is TGTGCCAGCAGTTTATGGACAGGGGCGGGCGAGCAGTACTTC. The V call is TRBV27, the J call TRBJ2-7, with 9 positions matching TRBD1. Germline CDR1 is MNHEY and CDR2 is SMNVEV (reference sequence). The CDR3 is made up of 14 amino acids. Unmatched junction bases numbered 4, after V lost 1 base and J lost 6 bases.

V is TRBV19 and J is TRBJ1-2; weak D call: TRBD1 (5 bases). From germline, CDR1 is LNHDA and CDR2 SQIVND (reference sequence). The germline V and J ends were trimmed by 6 bases and 4 bases, with 18 bases remaining between them. The CDR3 sequence is 15 residues long. The CDR3 nucleotides read TGTGCCAGTAGACAAGACACCTCCGGGGGCTATGGCTACACCTTC. Its translation is CASRQDTSGGYGYTF.

V and J are TRBV5-6 and TRBJ1-5, with D maybe TRBD1 (5 bases). The ends were cut back, 2 bases at V and 4 bases at J, with 10 bases in the middle. Germline V gene lookup returns CDR1 SGHDT and CDR2 YYEEEE. This CDR3 spans 14 amino acids. The CDR3 sequence is CASSFAAGNQPQHF. CDR3 nucleotide sequence: TGTGCCAGCAGCTTTGCGGCAGGGAATCAGCCCCAGCATTTT.

This chain links TRBV7-2 with TRBJ1-3; unclear D gene. Trimming stripped 3 bases from V and 3 bases from J, with 9 bases between. The CDR3 has 14 residues. The germline V gene has CDR1 SGHTA and CDR2 FQGNSA. The CDR3 protein is CASSFSGLGNTIYF. CDR3 DNA sequence: TGTGCCAGCAGCTTTTCTGGACTTGGAAACACCATATATTTT.